This T cell receptor (beta chain) comes out of a study of blood T cell repertoires in COVID-19. Data came from immunoSEQ multiplex PCR; TCRdb stores just in-frame clones and leaves some out. The sample shows 200,000 to 250,000 clones, about 86% of them seen only once. CDR3 length equals 13 residues. Germline V gene lookup returns CDR1 LGHDT and CDR2 YNNKEL (reference sequence). V lost 4 bases to trimming and J lost 8 bases; unmatched junction nucleotides: 4. A single count supports this clone. The TCR originated in a woman aged 35 to 49 with acute COVID-19. Sequencing used PBMCs or T cells enriched from blood (not recorded which). The rearrangement uses TRBV3-1 (or the pseudogene TRBV3-2) and TRBJ2-1; TRBD2 matches 8 bases. The CDR3 loop is CASSPGTRDEQFF. The CDR3 DNA is TGTGCCAGCAGCCCCGGGACTAGAGATGAGCAGTTCTTC.